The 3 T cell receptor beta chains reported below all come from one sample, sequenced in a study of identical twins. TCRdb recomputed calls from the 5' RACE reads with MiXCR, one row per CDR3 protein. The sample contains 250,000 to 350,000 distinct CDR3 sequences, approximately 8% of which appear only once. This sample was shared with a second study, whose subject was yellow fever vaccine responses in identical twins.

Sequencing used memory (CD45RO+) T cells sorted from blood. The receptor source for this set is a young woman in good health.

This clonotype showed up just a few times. The CDR3 sequence is CASSLDSHVNQPQHF. CDR3 sequence (DNA): TGTGCCAGCAGTCTAGACAGTCACGTAAATCAGCCCCAGCATTTT. The chain recombines TRBV6-1 with TRBJ1-5, with a weak D call TRBD1 (5 bases). Germline values: CDR1 MNHNS, CDR2 SASEGT. Between the trimmed V and J ends, which lost 5 bases and 4 bases, there was a span of 15 bases. This CDR3 region has 15 residues.

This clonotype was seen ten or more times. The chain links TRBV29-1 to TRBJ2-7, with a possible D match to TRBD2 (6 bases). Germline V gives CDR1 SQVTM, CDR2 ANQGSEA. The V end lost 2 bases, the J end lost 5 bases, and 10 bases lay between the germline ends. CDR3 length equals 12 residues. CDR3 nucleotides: TGCAGCGTTGAACTTGGCGGGAACGAGCAGTACTTC. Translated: CSVELGGNEQYF.

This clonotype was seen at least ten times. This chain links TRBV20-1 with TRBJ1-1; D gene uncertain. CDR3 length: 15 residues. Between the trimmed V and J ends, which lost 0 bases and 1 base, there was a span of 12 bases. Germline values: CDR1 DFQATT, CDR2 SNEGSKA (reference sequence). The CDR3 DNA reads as TGCAGTGCTAGAGATCAGGTTCGAGGGAACACTGAAGCTTTCTTT. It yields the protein CSARDQVRGNTEAFF.